A selection of T cell receptor beta chains follows, all from one sample in a study of cytotoxic CD8 clonotypes in ibrutinib-treated CLL. Assay used: immunoSEQ multiplex PCR; TCRdb lists only in-frame clones, some missing. Of some 120,000 clones detected, approximately 58% appear once; the ten largest clones hold about 40%. The sample here was PBMCs, taken after 24 months of ibrutinib treatment. These receptors all come from a human donor with chronic lymphocytic leukemia. The CDR3 runs from the conserved cysteine through the conserved F or W. A D gene is named only where the DNA matches it firmly. The size of a clone is reported for some rows only, either as once, few or many, or as a class for expanded clones.

TRBJ2-2	-	-	TRBV11-3	CASSLEGAGELFF	TGTGCCAGCAGCTTAGAGGGGGCCGGGGAGCTGTTTTTT
TRBJ2-5	-	-	TRBV14	CASSQDLAAETQYF	TGTGCCAGCAGCCAAGATTTGGCGGCGGAGACCCAGTACTTC
TRBJ1-4	many	-	TRBV2	CASSEGLEQLNEKLFF	TGTGCCAGCAGTGAAGGGTTGGAACAGCTTAATGAAAAACTGTTTTTT
TRBJ1-4	-	-	TRBV20-1	CSASLGEKLFF	TGCAGTGCTAGTTTAGGTGAAAAACTGTTTTTT
TRBJ1-2	few	-	TRBV6-1	CASSERVTALYGYTF	TGTGCCAGCAGTGAACGGGTGACAGCTCTCTATGGCTACACCTTC
TRBJ1-1	-	-	TRBV29-1	CSAWTANTEAFF	TGCAGCGCATGGACAGCGAACACTGAAGCTTTCTTT
TRBJ2-3	-	TRBD1	TRBV7-2	CASSQPGGDTQYF	TGTGCCAGCAGCCAACCAGGGGGAGATACGCAGTATTTT
TRBJ1-1	-	-	TRBV29-1	CSVAKGNTEAFF	TGCAGCGTGGCGAAGGGGAACACTGAAGCTTTCTTT
TRBJ1-2	-	-	TRBV5-4	CASSPVGGAHGYTF	TGTGCCAGCAGCCCAGTCGGCGGGGCGCACGGCTACACCTTC
TRBJ2-2	-	-	TRBV25-1	CASSEPPDGGQNTGELFF	TGTGCCAGCAGTGAGCCTCCGGACGGGGGACAGAACACCGGGGAGCTGTTTTTT
TRBJ1-4	-	-	TRBV25-1	CASSDLTDRNEKLFF	TGTGCCAGCAGTGATCTGACAGACCGTAATGAAAAACTGTTTTTT
TRBJ1-3	few	-	TRBV6-1	CASSETPGSGNTIYF	TGTGCCAGCAGTGAAACTCCGGGTTCTGGAAACACCATATATTTT
TRBJ1-5	-	-	TRBV6-6	CASSYSNGFNQPQHF	TGTGCCAGCAGTTACTCAAACGGCTTCAATCAGCCCCAGCATTTT
TRBJ1-3	-	-	TRBV6-6	CASSPQGSGNTIYF	TGTGCCAGCAGTCCCCAGGGCTCTGGAAACACCATATATTTT
TRBJ2-1	few	TRBD1	TRBV10-3	CAISESADRGYNEQFF	TGTGCCATCAGTGAGTCTGCCGACAGGGGTTACAATGAGCAGTTCTTC
TRBJ2-7	-	TRBD1	TRBV10-3	CAISAGTEYEQYF	TGTGCCATCAGTGCCGGGACAGAATACGAGCAGTACTTC
TRBJ2-5	-	-	TRBV9	CASSVFQGGPQETQYF	TGTGCCAGCAGCGTATTCCAGGGGGGCCCACAAGAGACCCAGTACTTC
TRBJ1-2	-	-	TRBV5-1	CASSSSRDYGYTF	TGCGCCAGCAGTAGTTCCAGAGACTATGGCTACACCTTC
TRBJ2-3	-	TRBD2	TRBV13	CASSFTSGGAGRSDTQYF	TGTGCCAGCAGTTTTACTAGCGGGGGGGCCGGGCGGTCAGATACGCAGTATTTT
TRBJ2-2	-	TRBD1	TRBV29-1	CSARTGDTGELFF	TGCAGCGCAAGGACAGGGGATACCGGGGAGCTGTTTTTT
TRBJ2-5	few	-	TRBV14	CASGGRVETQYF	TGTGCCAGTGGGGGGCGTGTGGAGACCCAGTACTTC
TRBJ1-5	-	TRBD1	TRBV27	CASSTVGTASNQPQHF	TGTGCCAGCAGCACGGTGGGGACAGCTAGCAATCAGCCCCAGCATTTT
TRBJ2-5	-	-	TRBV7-2	CASRGGGETQYF	TGTGCCAGCAGAGGGGGAGGGGAGACCCAGTACTTC
TRBJ2-7	-	-	TRBV5-1	CASSLKPLPGEQYF	TGCGCCAGCAGCCTCAAGCCATTACCCGGCGAGCAGTACTTC
TRBJ2-7	-	TRBD1	TRBV5-1	CASSLTAGTGDYEQYF	TGCGCCAGCAGCCTAACGGCGGGGACAGGGGACTACGAGCAGTACTTC
TRBJ2-2	-	TRBD1	TRBV6-4	CASSTGGTGELFF	TGTGCCAGCAGCACAGGGGGCACCGGGGAGCTGTTTTTT
TRBJ2-2	-	-	TRBV7-2	CASRRDRVTGELFF	TGTGCCAGCAGGCGGGACAGAGTTACCGGGGAGCTGTTTTTT
TRBJ1-1	-	-	TRBV5-5	CASSSTGDGNTEAFF	TGTGCCAGCAGCTCGACGGGTGATGGGAACACTGAAGCTTTCTTT
TRBJ1-1	-	TRBD1	TRBV5-1	CASSLGQSNTEAFF	TGCGCCAGCAGCCTGGGACAGTCGAACACTGAAGCTTTCTTT
TRBJ2-5	-	-	TRBV19	CASSSRNQETQYF	TGTGCCAGTAGTTCCCGGAACCAAGAGACCCAGTACTTC
TRBJ2-3	once	TRBD1	TRBV9	CASSVQGDGITDTQYF	TGTGCCAGCAGCGTACAGGGGGACGGAATCACAGATACGCAGTATTTT
TRBJ1-3	-	-	TRBV7-2	CASSRRTEPVGNTIYF	TGTGCCAGCAGCCGACGGACGGAACCGGTTGGAAACACCATATATTTT
TRBJ2-6	-	-	TRBV25-1	CASSEGGGSSPGANVLTF	TGTGCCAGCAGTGAAGGAGGGGGCAGCTCTCCTGGGGCCAACGTCCTGACTTTC
TRBJ2-1	few	TRBD2	TRBV18	CASSPRGGDEQFF	TGTGCCAGCTCACCCCGCGGGGGAGACGAGCAGTTCTTC
TRBJ1-4	-	-	TRBV6-5	CASSYNSEEKLFF	TGTGCCAGCAGTTACAATTCTGAGGAAAAACTGTTTTTT
TRBJ1-5	-	-	TRBV7-8	CASSLRQDSNQPQHF	TGTGCCAGCAGCTTAAGGCAGGATAGCAATCAGCCCCAGCATTTT
TRBJ1-1	-	-	TRBV2	CASSDLRGSKEAFF	TGTGCCAGCAGTGATCTTCGCGGATCAAAGGAAGCTTTCTTT
TRBJ2-1	-	TRBD2	TRBV4-2	CASSESDGGATYNEQFF	TGTGCCAGCAGCGAGAGCGACGGGGGGGCCACCTACAATGAGCAGTTCTTC
TRBJ2-7	-	-	TRBV5-1	CASSRRSRGHEQYF	TGCGCCAGCAGCAGGAGGTCCAGGGGCCACGAGCAGTACTTC
TRBJ1-2	once	-	TRBV28	CASSYPSYRGGYTF	TGTGCCAGCAGTTACCCCTCGTATAGGGGCGGCTACACCTTC
TRBJ2-7	-	TRBD1	TRBV7-7	CARIRDRPYEQYF	TGTGCTAGGATCCGGGACAGGCCCTACGAGCAGTACTTC
TRBJ1-4	few	-	TRBV2	CASSKGSTNEKLFF	TGTGCCAGCAGTAAGGGGTCAACTAATGAAAAACTGTTTTTT
TRBJ1-1	-	-	TRBV10-3	CAISEAPGREAFF	TGTGCCATCAGTGAGGCCCCAGGGAGAGAAGCTTTCTTT
TRBJ2-1	-	-	TRBV6-6	CASSPGTKEVKQFF	TGTGCCAGCAGCCCAGGGACGAAGGAAGTAAAGCAGTTCTTC
TRBJ2-1	-	TRBD2	TRBV7-2	CASSLDAGGREQFF	TGTGCCAGCAGCTTAGATGCGGGGGGGCGTGAGCAGTTCTTC
TRBJ2-7	-	TRBD1	TRBV5-1	CASSVTGLSYEQYF	TGCGCCAGCAGCGTGACAGGGCTATCCTACGAGCAGTACTTC
TRBJ2-3	-	TRBD2	TRBV29-1	CSVTSSGPGEYF	TGCAGCGTAACCTCTAGCGGGCCGGGGGAGTATTTT
TRBJ1-5	-	-	TRBV27	CASSKRGDVGNQPQHF	TGTGCCAGCAGTAAGAGAGGGGACGTGGGCAATCAGCCCCAGCATTTT
TRBJ2-1	-	-	TRBV29-1	CSVVIAYGNEQFF	TGCAGCGTTGTGATAGCCTATGGTAATGAGCAGTTCTTC
TRBJ1-2	few	-	TRBV6-5	CASSYHRAGPYGYTF	TGTGCCAGCAGTTACCATCGAGCCGGACCCTATGGCTACACCTTC
TRBJ2-3	-	-	TRBV11-1	CASRRVTDTQYF	TGTGCCAGCAGAAGAGTCACAGATACGCAGTATTTT
TRBJ2-5	-	-	TRBV18	CASSRSAQETQYF	TGTGCCAGCTCAAGGTCAGCCCAAGAGACCCAGTACTTC
TRBJ1-6	medium-sized	TRBD1	TRBV7-9	CASSRNRGPSAEMDSPLHF	TGTGCCAGCAGCCGAAACAGGGGACCCAGCGCTGAAATGGATTCACCCCTCCACTTT
TRBJ1-5	few	-	TRBV6-6	CASSNRMGDQPQHF	TGTGCCAGCAGTAACAGGATGGGGGATCAGCCCCAGCATTTT